The 19 T cell receptor beta chains reported below all come from one sample, sequenced in a study of control samples from healthy donors and cancer patients. Only in-frame clones appear in the TCRdb table, and some are missing; sequencing was by immunoSEQ multiplex PCR. The sample lists about 52,000 clones, 85% to 95% occurring once. Sequencing was performed on blood. Every receptor here comes from a man younger than 40 in good health.

The V call is TRBV30, the J call TRBJ1-1; 8 bases fit TRBD1. Trimming removed 2 bases from V and 4 bases from J; junction bases left unmatched: 3. The CDR3 runs to 13 residues. Per germline, CDR1 GTSNPN and CDR2 SVGIG (reference sequence). The CDR3 reads CAWSKDRATEAFF. The CDR3 coding sequence is TGTGCCTGGAGTAAGGACAGGGCCACTGAAGCTTTCTTT.

This clone was found a few times. The genes are TRBV15 and TRBJ2-3, with 10 bases matching TRBD1. Germline lookup yields CDR1 LNHNV and CDR2 YYDKDF (reference sequence). The CDR3 has 16 amino acids. Losses at the gene ends were 5 bases for V and 4 bases for J; bases not matched to a gene: 9. The CDR3 region is CATSSSRGTGADTQYF. The CDR3 coding sequence is TGTGCCACCAGCTCGAGCAGGGGGACAGGGGCAGATACGCAGTATTTT.

The gene calls are TRBV30 and TRBJ1-1, with D perhaps TRBD1 (6 bases). The CDR3 has 13 residues. CDR1 is GTSNPN, CDR2 SVGIG, per germline (reference sequence). V dropped 4 bases and J dropped 0 bases, with 9 bases sitting between them. The CDR3: CAWTRGMNTEAFF. CDR3 bases: TGTGCCTGGACGAGGGGGATGAACACTGAAGCTTTCTTT.

The rearrangement uses TRBV6-2 or TRBV6-3 and TRBJ1-2; D not certain. V shed 2 bases and J shed 8 bases, with 6 bases lying between them. Germline assignment: CDR1 MNHEY and CDR2 SVGEGT. This CDR3 has 11 residues. The CDR3 protein is CASSYNGGYTF. The CDR3 DNA reads as TGTGCCAGCAGTTACAACGGAGGCTACACCTTC.

This chain connects TRBV27 to TRBJ1-5; D unresolved. V gave up 3 bases and J gave up 4 bases, with 4 bases separating them. Germline values: CDR1 MNHEY, CDR2 SMNVEV (reference sequence). The CDR3 sequence is 12 residues long. The CDR3 is CASSFPNQPQHF. Here the CDR3 DNA reads TGTGCCAGCAGTTTCCCAAATCAGCCCCAGCATTTT.

V usage is TRBV5-3 and J usage is TRBJ2-3; 7 bases are shared with TRBD2. TRBV5-3 is an open reading frame, and its role is uncertain. V shed 0 bases and J 7 bases; nucleotides not matched to a gene: 8. The CDR3 runs to 15 residues. The CDR3 loop is CARSLVAGERNTQYF. DNA for the CDR3: TGTGCCAGAAGCTTGGTAGCGGGTGAAAGGAATACGCAGTATTTT.

The V and J genes are TRBV7-9 and TRBJ1-6; possibly TRBD1 for D (6 bases). The V end lost 0 bases, the J end lost 7 bases, and 10 bases lay between the germline ends. The CDR3 totals 15 residues. The V gene's germline CDR1 is SEHNR and CDR2 FQNEAQ (reference sequence). The CDR3 region is CASSLAQGGNSPLHF. CDR3 DNA sequence: TGTGCCAGCAGCTTAGCACAGGGTGGGAATTCACCCCTCCACTTT.

The chain uses TRBV27 and TRBJ1-1, with a tentative D call TRBD1 (5 bases). This CDR3 is 13 amino acids long. The germline gives CDR1 MNHEY, CDR2 SMNVEV (reference sequence). With 0 bases removed from V and 10 bases from J, the gap between germline ends came to 12 bases. CDR3 sequence: CASSLSTQGTAFF. DNA for the CDR3: TGTGCCAGCAGTTTATCGACCCAGGGAACAGCTTTCTTT.

This chain links TRBV28 with TRBJ2-3; TRBD2 matches 9 bases. The CDR3 sequence is 15 residues long. V shed 5 bases, J shed 2 bases, and the junction held 5 bases outside the gene matches. Germline V gives CDR1 MDHEN, CDR2 SYDVKM. CDR3 nucleotides: TGTGCCAGCAGTGCTCCGGGACTAGCCACAGATACGCAGTATTTT. Translation: CASSAPGLATDTQYF.

The V and J genes are TRBV19 and TRBJ2-5, with D possibly TRBD2 on 6 matching bases. V was shortened by 4 bases and J by 1 base, with 13 bases between the two germline ends. CDR1 LNHDA and CDR2 SQIVND come from the germline V gene (reference sequence). This CDR3 has 15 residues. The CDR3 reads CASSRAGTFQETQYF. As DNA, the CDR3 is TGTGCCAGTAGTAGGGCCGGGACTTTCCAAGAGACCCAGTACTTC.

This clone was detected only once. The chain joins TRBV7-9 to TRBJ2-2; maybe TRBD1 (5 bases). The length of the CDR3 is 13 residues. Trimming took 7 bases from V and 4 from J, leaving 10 bases between them. Germline CDR1 reads SEHNR; CDR2 reads FQNEAQ (reference sequence). The CDR3 DNA follows: TGTGCCAGCATTCAGGGCCGCACCGGGGAGCTGTTTTTT. It specifies CASIQGRTGELFF.

The genes are TRBV5-4 and TRBJ1-3, with D maybe TRBD1 (5 bases). V lost 3 bases and J lost 4, with 11 bases in between. CDR3 size: 14 residues. Germline V gene data show CDR1 as SGHNT and CDR2 as YYREEE (reference sequence). The CDR3 coding sequence is TGTGCCAGCAGCTGGGACCTACAGGGAAACACCATATATTTT. Amino acids: CASSWDLQGNTIYF. The variable domain in full, with the rest retrieved from reference TRBV5-4 and TRBJ1-3, is ETGVTQSPTHLIKTRGQQVTLRCSSQSGHNTVSWYQQALGQGPQFIFQYYREEENGRGNFPPRFSGLQFPNYSSELNVNALELDDSALYLCASSWDLQGNTIYFGEGSWLTVV.

The rearrangement links TRBV14 to TRBJ2-3; TRBD2 aligns across 11 bases. CDR3 length: 15 residues. Germline loops: CDR1 SGHDN, CDR2 FVKESK. V was pared by 3 bases and J by 4 bases, with 3 bases of the junction left unmatched. The CDR3 bases are TGTGCCAGCAGCCAGACTAGCGGGATGTCAGATACGCAGTATTTT. This codes for CASSQTSGMSDTQYF.

In its sample, this clone was seen once. The CDR3 reads CASSLGPTDTQYF. The CDR3, as DNA: TGTGCCAGCAGCTTGGGGCCCACAGATACGCAGTATTTT. The J gene is TRBJ2-3, the V gene TRBV5-4; D is uncertain. The CDR3 is 13 amino acids. Between the trimmed V and J ends, which lost 0 bases and 2 bases, there was a span of 4 bases. Per germline, CDR1 SGHNT and CDR2 YYREEE (reference sequence).

The sample holds one count of this clone. J is TRBJ2-1 and V is TRBV4-3, with D unresolved. The germline CDR1 and CDR2 sequences are LGHNA and YSLEER. The CDR3 runs 14 residues. V was trimmed by 0 bases and J by 4 bases, leaving 7 bases between them. CDR3 loop: CASSQEPGYNEQFF. CDR3 sequence (DNA): TGCGCCAGCAGCCAAGAACCCGGTTACAATGAGCAGTTCTTC.

The chain carries TRBV28 and TRBJ2-2; TRBD1 matches at 9 bases. The CDR3 has 15 residues. Losses at the gene ends were 6 bases for V and 1 base for J; bases not matched to a gene: 3. Germline-derived CDR1 and CDR2 are MDHEN and SYDVKM. As DNA, the CDR3 is TGTGCCAGCAGCTCGGGACAGGGGAACACCGGGGAGCTGTTTTTT. It translates to CASSSGQGNTGELFF.

This clone was observed once. The J gene is TRBJ2-1, the V gene TRBV5-1, with a weak D call TRBD1 (6 bases). The CDR3 length is 15 residues. Deletions cut 0 bases from V and 4 bases from J, with 11 bases between. CDR1 and CDR2 from the germline V gene are SGHRS and YFSETQ. In DNA, the CDR3 is TGCGCCAGCAGCTTGGTAGGGACACAATACAATGAGCAGTTCTTC. Its translation: CASSLVGTQYNEQFF.

The chain employs TRBV6-2 or TRBV6-3 and TRBJ1-5; tentative D call: TRBD1 (5 bases). The germline V and J ends were trimmed by 0 bases and 4 bases, with 7 bases remaining between them. The germline V gene has CDR1 MNHEY and CDR2 SVGEGT. The CDR3 runs 14 residues. CDR3 bases: TGTGCCAGCAGTTACTCTGGGGCGAATCAGCCCCAGCATTTT. This encodes CASSYSGANQPQHF.

The genes are TRBV9 and TRBJ2-1, with 9 bases fitting TRBD2. This CDR3 comprises 14 residues. Germline V lookup: CDR1 SGDLS, CDR2 YYNGEE. Trimming removed 3 bases from V and 4 bases from J; junction bases left unmatched: 2. This CDR3 reads CASSETSGYNEQFF. In DNA, the CDR3 is TGTGCCAGCAGCGAGACTAGCGGATACAATGAGCAGTTCTTC.